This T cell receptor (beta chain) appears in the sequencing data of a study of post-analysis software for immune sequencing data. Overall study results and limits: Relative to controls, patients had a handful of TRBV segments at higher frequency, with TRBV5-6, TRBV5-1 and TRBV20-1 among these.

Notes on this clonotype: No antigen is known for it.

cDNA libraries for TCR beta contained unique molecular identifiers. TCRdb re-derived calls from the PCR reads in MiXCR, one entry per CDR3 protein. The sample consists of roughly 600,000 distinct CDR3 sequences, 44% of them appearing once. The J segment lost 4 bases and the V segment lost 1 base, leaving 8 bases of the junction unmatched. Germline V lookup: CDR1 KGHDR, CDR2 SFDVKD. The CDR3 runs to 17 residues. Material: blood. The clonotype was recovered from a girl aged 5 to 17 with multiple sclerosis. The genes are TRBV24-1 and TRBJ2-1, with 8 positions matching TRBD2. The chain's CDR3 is CATSDFVVAGSYNEQFF. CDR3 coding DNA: TGTGCCACCAGTGATTTTGTGGTAGCGGGATCGTACAATGAGCAGTTCTTC.